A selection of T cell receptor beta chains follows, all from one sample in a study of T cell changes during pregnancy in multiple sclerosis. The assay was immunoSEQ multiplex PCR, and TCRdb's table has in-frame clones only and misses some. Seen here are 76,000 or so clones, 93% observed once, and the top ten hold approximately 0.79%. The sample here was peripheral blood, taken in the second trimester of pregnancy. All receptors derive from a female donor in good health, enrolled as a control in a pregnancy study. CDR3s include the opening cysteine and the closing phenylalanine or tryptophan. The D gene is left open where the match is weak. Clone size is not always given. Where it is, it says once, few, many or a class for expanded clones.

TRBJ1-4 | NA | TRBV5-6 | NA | CASSLVSNEKLFF | TGTGCCAGCAGCTTGGTCTCTAATGAAAAACTGTTTTTT
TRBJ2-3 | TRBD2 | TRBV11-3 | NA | CASSTRLAGGTDTQYF | TGTGCCAGCAGCACGCGACTAGCGGGGGGCACAGATACGCAGTATTTT
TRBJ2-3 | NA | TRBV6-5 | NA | CASNRGSTDTQYF | TGTGCCAGCAATCGAGGTAGCACAGATACGCAGTATTTT
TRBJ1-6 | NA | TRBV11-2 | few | CASSSNIGGSYNSPLHF | TGTGCCAGCAGCTCGAATATCGGGGGCTCCTATAATTCACCCCTCCACTTT
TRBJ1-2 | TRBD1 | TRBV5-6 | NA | CASSPPGQNFYGYTF | TGTGCCAGCAGCCCCCCGGGACAGAATTTCTATGGCTACACCTTC
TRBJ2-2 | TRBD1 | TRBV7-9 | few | CASSSGTALGTGELFF | TGTGCCAGCAGCTCCGGGACAGCGCTGGGCACCGGGGAGCTGTTTTTT
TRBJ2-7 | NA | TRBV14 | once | CASSQIETGVYTYEQYF | TGTGCCAGCAGCCAAATCGAGACAGGAGTCTACACCTACGAGCAGTACTTC
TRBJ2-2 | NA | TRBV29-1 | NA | CSVEVRNFGGRNTGELFF | TGCAGCGTTGAAGTAAGAAACTTCGGGGGAAGAAACACCGGGGAGCTGTTTTTT
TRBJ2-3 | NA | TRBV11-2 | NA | CASSLEARADPRIFTDTQYF | TGTGCCAGCAGCTTAGAGGCGAGGGCGGATCCCCGGATTTTCACAGATACGCAGTATTTT
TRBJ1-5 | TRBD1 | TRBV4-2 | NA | CASSHSGQASYQPQHF | TGTGCCAGCAGCCACTCGGGACAGGCGAGTTATCAGCCCCAGCATTTT
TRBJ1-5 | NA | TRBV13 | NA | CASSLSGSYNQPQHF | TGTGCCAGCAGCTTATCCGGGTCCTACAATCAGCCCCAGCATTTT
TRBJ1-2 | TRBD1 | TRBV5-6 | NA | CASSFGTGLRSTYGYTF | TGTGCCAGCAGCTTTGGGACAGGTCTCCGCTCAACGTATGGCTACACCTTC
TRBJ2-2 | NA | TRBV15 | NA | CATSRDLGASTGELFF | TGTGCCACCAGCAGAGATTTGGGGGCCTCGACCGGGGAGCTGTTTTTT
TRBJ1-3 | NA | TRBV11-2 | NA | CASSSGRVGSGNTIYF | TGTGCCAGCAGCTCTGGGCGCGTAGGCTCTGGAAACACCATATATTTT
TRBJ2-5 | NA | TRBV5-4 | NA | CASSRRMSGQETQYF | TGTGCCAGCAGCCGACGAATGAGCGGACAAGAGACCCAGTACTTC
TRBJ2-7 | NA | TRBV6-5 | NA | CASSGTSRYEQYF | TGTGCCAGCAGTGGGACATCCCGCTACGAGCAGTACTTC
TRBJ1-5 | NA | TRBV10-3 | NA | CAISVSALDQPQHF | TGTGCCATCAGTGTCTCCGCTTTAGATCAGCCCCAGCATTTT
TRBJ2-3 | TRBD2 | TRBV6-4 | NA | CASNRLAGGPGDTQYF | TGTGCCAGCAACCGACTAGCGGGGGGGCCGGGAGATACGCAGTATTTT
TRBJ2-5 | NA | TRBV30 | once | CAWSGGETQYF | TGTGCCTGGTCCGGAGGGGAGACCCAGTACTTC
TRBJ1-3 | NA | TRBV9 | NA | CASSVSVSGNTIYF | TGTGCCAGCAGCGTAAGCGTTTCTGGAAACACCATATATTTT
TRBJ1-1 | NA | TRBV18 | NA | CASSPQTRRRSVAEAFF | TGTGCCAGCTCACCACAAACCCGGCGTCGGAGTGTAGCTGAAGCTTTCTTT
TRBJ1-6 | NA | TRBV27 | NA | CASKGPVNSPLHF | TGTGCCAGCAAGGGGCCAGTAAATTCACCCCTCCACTTT
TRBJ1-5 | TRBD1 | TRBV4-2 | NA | CASSPEDRVGNQPQHF | TGTGCCAGCAGCCCCGAAGACAGGGTAGGCAATCAGCCCCAGCATTTT
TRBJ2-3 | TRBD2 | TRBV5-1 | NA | CASSRWTSGGTTDTQYF | TGCGCCAGCAGCAGGTGGACTAGCGGGGGGACCACAGATACGCAGTATTTT
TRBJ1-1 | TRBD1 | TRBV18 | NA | CASTTTGQGLNTEAFF | TGTGCCAGCACGACGACCGGACAGGGTTTGAACACTGAAGCTTTCTTT
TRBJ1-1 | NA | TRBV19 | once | CASSMGQNTEAFF | TGTGCCAGTAGTATGGGGCAGAACACTGAAGCTTTCTTT
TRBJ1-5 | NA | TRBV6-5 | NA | CASSYSRNSNQPQHF | TGTGCCAGCAGTTACTCGCGGAATAGCAATCAGCCCCAGCATTTT